The entry below gives a single TCR beta chain sequence along with its context. The data are from a study of technical replicates of blood from a handful of donors. TCRdb's table, derived via immunoSEQ multiplex PCR, lists solely in-frame clones and lacks some. The sample includes approximately 82,000 clones, more than 85% of them seen just once. The CDR3 spans 15 residues. From germline, CDR1 is SGHKS and CDR2 YYEKEE (reference sequence). The junction had 9 bases not matched to a gene; V was cut back by 1 base and J by 5 bases. The TCR sequence derives from a human donor in good health. Some clones in this sample may be carry-over from other donors' samples. The chain combines TRBV5-5 with TRBJ2-7; 7 nucleotides align to TRBD2. Sequencing input: T cells isolated from PBMCs. CDR3 nucleotide sequence: TGTGCCAGCAGCTTGTGGGCCAGCGGGACTGACGAGCAGTACTTC. It codes for CASSLWASGTDEQYF.